The source of this T cell receptor (beta chain) is a study of shared clonotypes between healthy human individuals. In germline, CDR1 is MGHRA, CDR2 YSYEKL. The V gene lost 1 base and the J gene lost 3 bases, with 13 bases spanning the gap. The CDR3 is 16 amino acids. Naive CD8 isolation took CD45RO-negative cells positively selected for CCR7 and excluded terminally differentiated effector memory CD45RA+ cells. Every donor was a Caucasian adult from Nashville, Tennessee. Study-level points and caveats: Naive CD4 clonotypes were shared across a few donors at about 5.2%.

Regarding this clone: Its antigen remains unknown.

For sorted subsets, about 190 ng DNA per replicate equaled approximately 32,000 T cell genomes. Produced via immunoSEQ multiplex PCR; TCRdb's table is partial and in-frame only. The sample includes some 2,000,000 clones, approximately 94% of them seen just once. Source material: naive CD8+ T cells sorted from blood. The rearrangement links TRBV4-1 to TRBJ2-1; TRBD2 might be the D (5 bases). The sequence was collected from a man aged 18 to 29 in good health. CDR3 residues: CASSQVLLADYNEQFF. CDR3 DNA: TGCGCCAGCAGCCAAGTTTTGCTAGCTGACTACAATGAGCAGTTCTTC.